This T cell receptor (beta chain) stems from a study of blood T cell repertoires in COVID-19. The overall study: The United States, Italy and Spain supplied acute and convalescent COVID-19 samples. T cells, B-cell-depleted T cells, or PBMCs provided the cDNA or gDNA that served as material.

Germline CDR1 and CDR2: SGHRS and YFSETQ. The V segment lost 7 bases and the J segment 4 bases; nucleotides outside the gene matches: 9. The CDR3 consists of 15 residues. Produced via immunoSEQ multiplex PCR; TCRdb's table is partial and in-frame only. The sample has about 270,000 clones, roughly 84% seen once. Enrollment of patients from Seattle took place during active infection, with longitudinal follow-up. The chain links TRBV5-1 to TRBJ2-1; 9 bases agree with TRBD1. Material for sequencing was peripheral blood. The TCR comes from a human donor with COVID-19, enrolled during active disease. The donor label of this sample is uncertain. CDR3: CASLSPGQGYNEQFF. DNA for the CDR3: TGCGCCAGCCTCTCCCCGGGACAGGGTTACAATGAGCAGTTCTTC.